Each of the 30 T cell receptor beta chains below was sequenced from the same sample in a study of human T cells and chemical hapten exposure. Described time point: patch test 2, 6 weeks after DPC sensitization. Treatment specified: therapeutic diphenylcyclopropenone sensitization with weekly scalp DPC. In TCRdb, the RACE reads were re-called with MiXCR into one record per CDR3 protein. Of about 55,000 distinct CDR3 sequences in the sample, around 9.4% were seen once. Sample: whole blood, taken in connection with sensitization to the hapten diphenylcyclopropenone (DPC). The receptors here all came from a woman between 50 and 59 years old with alopecia areata. Some clones in this sample may be carry-over from other donors' samples.

A few counts support this clonotype. This sequence joins TRBV3-1 and TRBJ2-2; tentative D call: TRBD2 (5 bases). The V end was cut by 4 bases, the J end by 4 bases, with 19 bases between. CDR1 is LGHDT, CDR2 YNNKEL, per germline (reference sequence). The CDR3 extends over 17 amino acids. The CDR3 DNA reads as TGTGCCAGCAGCCTTCTTATAGTCGGGGTAGGCACCGGGGAGCTGTTTTTT. This translates into CASSLLIVGVGTGELFF.

The DNA of the CDR3 is TGTGCCATCGGAAAGACAGGGGGAAGCACAGATACGCAGTATTTT. Protein product: CAIGKTGGSTDTQYF. The chain uses TRBV10-3 and TRBJ2-3; 9 bases line up with TRBD1. Per germline, CDR1 ENHRY and CDR2 SYGVKD. The CDR3 totals 15 residues. The V gene end was trimmed by 8 bases and the J gene end by 0 bases; junction bases not matched to a gene: 6.

This clonotype has a handful of counts. CDR3 bases: TGTGCCAGCAGCCGCGGGAATGAGCAGTTCTTC. It translates to CASSRGNEQFF. The chain recombines TRBV28 with TRBJ2-1, with D perhaps matching TRBD2 (5 bases). CDR3 length equals 11 residues. V gave up 6 bases and J gave up 7 bases, with 7 bases separating them. Looked up from germline, CDR1 is MDHEN and CDR2 is SYDVKM.

V and J are TRBV20-1 and TRBJ1-6; a possible D gene is TRBD1 (5 bases). CDR3 length equals 17 residues. The germline gives CDR1 DFQATT, CDR2 SNEGSKA (reference sequence). Trimming pared 0 bases from V and 3 bases from J, leaving 15 bases between. CDR3 residues: CSARDPRKTVYNSPLHF. CDR3 DNA sequence: TGCAGTGCTAGAGATCCGAGAAAGACAGTCTATAATTCACCCCTCCACTTT.

This clonotype was seen ten or more times. The V call is TRBV12-3 or TRBV12-4, the J call TRBJ1-5; no clear D gene. Trimming removed 5 bases from V and 7 bases from J, with 12 bases in between. CDR3 length: 13 residues. The CDR3 DNA reads TGTGCCAGCAGTCTAGACCTCTCCCAGCCCCAGCATTTT. This codes for CASSLDLSQPQHF.

This clonotype came up many times. The chain links TRBV24-1 to TRBJ1-1; a possible D gene is TRBD1 (5 bases). With 3 bases removed from V and 0 bases from J, the gap between germline ends came to 16 bases. The CDR3 is 17 amino acids. Germline CDR1 reads KGHDR; CDR2 reads SFDVKD. The CDR3 DNA reads as TGTGCCACCAGTGATGCCCCGCGGGGGGGGTTGAACACTGAAGCTTTCTTT. This sequence encodes CATSDAPRGGLNTEAFF.

This clonotype has a handful of counts. This sequence joins TRBV7-2 and TRBJ2-5; no definite D call. This CDR3 comprises 17 residues. V was pared by 0 bases and J by 3 bases, with 17 bases between. Germline V gives CDR1 SGHTA, CDR2 FQGNSA. CDR3 in amino acids: CASSLAWGLAGKETQYF. The CDR3 region has the DNA TGTGCCAGCAGCTTAGCTTGGGGTTTAGCAGGAAAAGAGACCCAGTACTTC.

A word on this clonotype: Given a much more abundant clone one base away, this may be a read error. V and J are TRBV7-6 and TRBJ2-1; the D is unclear. Germline CDR1 and CDR2: SGHVS and FNYEAQ. This CDR3 is built from 14 residues. The CDR3 nucleotides read TGTGCCAGCGGCTTAGCATCCCCTCGGGATGAGCAGTTCTTC. Its protein is CASGLASPRDEQFF.

J is TRBJ2-1 and V is TRBV6-5; 7 bases match TRBD2. V was clipped by 4 bases and J by 5 bases; unmatched bases: 11. The germline V gene encodes CDR1 MNHEY and CDR2 SVGAGI. This CDR3 spans 16 amino acids. The CDR3 DNA reads TGTGCCAGCAGTTCCATTAAAGCGGGAATGAACAATGAGCAGTTCTTC. Amino acids: CASSSIKAGMNNEQFF.

The chain has TRBV29-1 and TRBJ2-7; 7 bases line up with TRBD2. This CDR3 region has 14 residues. The V gene's germline CDR1 is SQVTM and CDR2 ANQGSEA. Unmatched junction bases numbered 12, after V lost 6 bases and J lost 4 bases. CDR3 nucleotide sequence: TGCAGCGTCCTCCCGGGAGGTTCTAAGTACGAGCAGTACTTC. Residues: CSVLPGGSKYEQYF.

This clonotype occurred many times. The V call is TRBV11-2, the J call TRBJ2-3; D is ambiguous. Per germline, CDR1 SGHAT and CDR2 FQNNGV. With 3 bases removed from V and 6 bases from J, the gap between germline ends came to 10 bases. The CDR3 has 13 residues. The CDR3, as DNA: TGTGCCAGCAGCTTCGTAATGGCCGATACGCAGTATTTT. Residues: CASSFVMADTQYF.

The J gene is TRBJ2-7, the V gene TRBV11-2; D might be TRBD1 (8 bases). CDR3 size: 15 residues. Per germline, CDR1 SGHAT and CDR2 FQNNGV. V was trimmed by 6 bases and J by 3 bases, leaving 18 bases between them. The CDR3 DNA reads as TGTGCCAGCAGACCAACAGGGGGGGCAGGCTACGAGCAGTACTTC. Encoded protein: CASRPTGGAGYEQYF.

This clonotype was counted between two and nine times. The chain joins TRBV28 to TRBJ1-2; D is unclear. V shed 6 bases and J shed 4 bases, with 9 bases lying between them. Germline V lookup: CDR1 MDHEN, CDR2 SYDVKM. The CDR3 runs 12 residues. CDR3 region: CASRIQLYGYTF. The CDR3 coding sequence is TGTGCCAGCAGGATCCAGCTCTATGGCTACACCTTC.

This clonotype was picked up many times. This chain joins TRBV20-1 and TRBJ1-6, with a weak D call TRBD1 (5 bases). This CDR3 spans 18 amino acids. Trimming left V 1 base short and J 0 bases short, with 16 bases between. Germline lookup yields CDR1 DFQATT and CDR2 SNEGSKA (reference sequence). The CDR3 sequence is CSARGPPGPSSYNSPLHF. Here the CDR3 DNA reads TGCAGTGCTAGAGGACCTCCGGGACCGAGCTCCTATAATTCACCCCTCCACTTT.

This clonotype has at least ten counts. The V and J genes are TRBV2 and TRBJ1-2, with 8 bases matching TRBD1. Germline CDR1 is SNHLY and CDR2 is FYNNEI. This CDR3 is 14 amino acids long. V lost 0 bases, J lost 5 bases, and 2 bases stayed unmatched. The chain's CDR3 is CASSEARTGYGYTF. The DNA of the CDR3 is TGTGCCAGCAGTGAAGCGAGGACAGGGTATGGCTACACCTTC.

This clonotype has a count of ten or more. The chain links TRBV6-2 or TRBV6-3 to TRBJ2-5; D unresolved. The V gene's germline CDR1 is MNHEY and CDR2 SVGEGT. CDR3 length: 14 residues. The germline V and J ends were trimmed by 6 bases and 2 bases, with 13 bases remaining between them. This CDR3 is CASSAGSAQETQYF. The DNA for the CDR3 is TGTGCCAGCAGCGCCGGTAGTGCACAAGAGACCCAGTACTTC.

V usage is TRBV12-3 or TRBV12-4 and J usage is TRBJ2-5; a possible D gene is TRBD1 (5 bases). V was pared by 2 bases and J by 4 bases, with 14 bases between. The CDR3 spans 15 residues. CDR3 amino acids: CASSLFGRVGETQYF. The DNA of the CDR3 is TGTGCCAGCAGTTTATTCGGCAGGGTCGGAGAGACCCAGTACTTC.

This clonotype has only a few counts. V is TRBV5-1 and J is TRBJ1-2; D is uncertain. Germline values: CDR1 SGHRS, CDR2 YFSETQ. V gave up 0 bases and J gave up 6 bases, with 12 bases separating them. The CDR3 has 14 amino acids. CDR3 region: CASSLAGPWDGYTF. CDR3 coding DNA: TGCGCCAGCAGCTTGGCCGGTCCCTGGGATGGCTACACCTTC.

At least ten counts were recorded for this clonotype. The chain joins TRBV7-9 to TRBJ2-3, with a possible D match to TRBD2 (5 bases). This CDR3 comprises 14 residues. Trimming took 3 bases from V and 2 from J, leaving 9 bases between them. Germline assignment: CDR1 SEHNR and CDR2 FQNEAQ (reference sequence). The DNA for the CDR3 is TGTGCCAGCAGCTTGGCTAGCATCACAGATACGCAGTATTTT. This gives the protein CASSLASITDTQYF.

This clonotype was detected only a few times. V and J are TRBV7-2 and TRBJ2-7, with TRBD2 matching 12 bases. Looked up from germline, CDR1 is SGHTA and CDR2 is FQGNSA. CDR3 length: 15 amino acids. V dropped 5 bases and J dropped 2; count of bases not matched to a gene: 4. CDR3 sequence reads: CASSPGLAGTYEQYF. The DNA of the CDR3 is TGTGCCAGCAGCCCCGGACTAGCGGGGACCTACGAGCAGTACTTC.

The rearrangement uses TRBV19 and TRBJ2-5, with 8 bases fitting TRBD2. Trimming at V came to 5 bases and at J to 4 bases, leaving 3 bases not matched to a gene. CDR1 LNHDA and CDR2 SQIVND come from the germline V gene (reference sequence). The CDR3 is 13 residues long. For the CDR3, the DNA is TGTGCCAGTAGTTGGCTAGCGGGAGAGACCCAGTACTTC. Encoded protein: CASSWLAGETQYF. Supplemented by reference TRBV19 and TRBJ2-5, the full variable domain reads DGGITQSPKYLFRKEGQNVTLSCEQNLNHDAMYWYRQDPGQGLRLIYYSQIVNDFQKGDIAEGYSVSREKKESFPLTVTSAQKNPTAFYLCASSWLAGETQYFGPGTRLLVL.

This clonotype was detected ten times or more. The chain uses TRBV12-3 or TRBV12-4 and TRBJ2-3; no firm D call. Trimming stripped 3 bases from V and 0 bases from J, with 7 bases between. The CDR3 runs 14 residues. CDR3 bases: TGTGCCAGCAGTTTCATCCCTAGCACAGATACGCAGTATTTT. Its translation is CASSFIPSTDTQYF.

The chain couples TRBV7-9 to TRBJ2-1; D is possibly TRBD2 (6 bases). CDR1 SEHNR and CDR2 FQNEAQ come from the germline V gene (reference sequence). Trimming took 2 bases from V and 9 from J, leaving 14 bases between them. The CDR3 extends over 14 amino acids. For the CDR3, the DNA is TGTGCCAGCAGCTTACCAAATAGGCGGGGTGAGCAGTTCTTC. The encoded protein is CASSLPNRRGEQFF.

This chain connects TRBV9 to TRBJ2-1; no definite D call. Germline assignment: CDR1 SGDLS and CDR2 YYNGEE. Trimming took off 0 bases at V and 4 bases at J, with 14 bases between the two ends. The CDR3 length is 16 residues. CDR3 loop: CASSVAITSPYNEQFF. As DNA, the CDR3 is TGTGCCAGCAGCGTAGCAATCACCTCTCCTTACAATGAGCAGTTCTTC.

This clonotype has a handful of counts. The rearrangement uses TRBV7-9 and TRBJ1-1; D not certain. Germline V CDR1 and CDR2: SEHNR, FQNEAQ (reference sequence). V gave up 3 bases and J gave up 6 bases, with 11 bases separating them. The CDR3 contains 13 residues. The DNA for the CDR3 is TGTGCCAGCAGCTTCCTTCCGGGAGCTGAAGCTTTCTTT. This translates into CASSFLPGAEAFF.

This clonotype was observed a handful of times. The chain couples TRBV7-6 to TRBJ2-2; TRBD1 is a possible D gene (6 bases). Per the germline V gene, CDR1 is SGHVS and CDR2 is FNYEAQ. This CDR3 has 14 amino acids. The ends were cut back, 1 base at V and 5 bases at J, with 8 bases in the middle. The CDR3: CASSLVQGTGELFF. The CDR3 coding sequence is TGTGCCAGCAGCTTAGTGCAGGGGACCGGGGAGCTGTTTTTT.

This clonotype was found a few times. The chain links TRBV21-1 to TRBJ1-1; the table gives TRBD1 as D, unverified against the DNA. TRBV21-1 is labeled a pseudogene. This CDR3 is 15 amino acids long. The CDR3 DNA reads as TGTGCCAGCAGAAGGGGGCCGCCGTTGAACACTGAAGCTTTCTTT. Translation gives CASRRGPPLNTEAFF.

This clonotype appeared many times. The rearrangement links TRBV27 to TRBJ2-7, with no clear D. Germline values: CDR1 MNHEY, CDR2 SMNVEV (reference sequence). Trimming stripped 4 bases from V and 2 bases from J, with 9 bases between. There are 13 residues in the CDR3. As DNA, the CDR3 is TGTGCCAGCAGTTACGCCAGAACCTACGAGCAGTACTTC. This encodes CASSYARTYEQYF.

This clonotype was seen a few times. This chain uses TRBV12-3 or TRBV12-4 with TRBJ2-1; D uncertain. The CDR3 loop spans 10 amino acids. Trimming took 4 bases from V and 6 from J, leaving 1 base between them. CDR3 sequence: CASSSNEQFF. CDR3 coding DNA: TGTGCCAGCAGTTCCAATGAGCAGTTCTTC.

This rearrangement joins TRBV19 to TRBJ1-5; TRBD1 agrees at 9 bases. The V segment lost 4 bases and the J segment 6 bases; nucleotides outside the gene matches: 10. Germline CDR1 reads LNHDA; CDR2 reads SQIVND (reference sequence). This CDR3 comprises 16 residues. The CDR3 sequence is CASSNRGREIGQPQHF. CDR3 nucleotides: TGTGCCAGTAGTAACAGGGGGCGTGAAATAGGTCAGCCCCAGCATTTT.